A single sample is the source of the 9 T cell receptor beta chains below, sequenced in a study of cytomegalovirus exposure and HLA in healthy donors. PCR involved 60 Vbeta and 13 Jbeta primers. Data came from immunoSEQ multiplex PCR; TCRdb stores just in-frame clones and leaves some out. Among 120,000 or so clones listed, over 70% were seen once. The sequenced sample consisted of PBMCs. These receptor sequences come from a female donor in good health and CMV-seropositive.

CDR3 coding DNA: TGTGCCAGCAGCCCTACAGGGGCTAAAGCTTTCTTT. Its translation is CASSPTGAKAFF. The chain joins TRBV7-9 to TRBJ1-1; 7 bases agree with TRBD1. The CDR3 is made up of 12 amino acids. V dropped 5 bases and J dropped 9; count of bases not matched to a gene: 6. The germline CDR1 and CDR2 sequences are SEHNR and FQNEAQ (reference sequence).

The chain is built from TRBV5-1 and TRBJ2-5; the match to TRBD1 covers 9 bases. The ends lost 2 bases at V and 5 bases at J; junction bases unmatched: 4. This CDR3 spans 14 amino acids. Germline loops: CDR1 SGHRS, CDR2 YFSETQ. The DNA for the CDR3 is TGCGCCAGCAGCTTTGGACAGGGGAGGGAGACCCAGTACTTC. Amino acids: CASSFGQGRETQYF.

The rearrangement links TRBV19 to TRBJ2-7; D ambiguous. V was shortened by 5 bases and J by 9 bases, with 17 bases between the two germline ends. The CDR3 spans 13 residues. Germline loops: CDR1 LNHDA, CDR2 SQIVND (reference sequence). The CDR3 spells CASSPRNPTMQYF. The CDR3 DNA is TGTGCCAGTAGTCCGAGAAACCCTACGATGCAGTACTTC.

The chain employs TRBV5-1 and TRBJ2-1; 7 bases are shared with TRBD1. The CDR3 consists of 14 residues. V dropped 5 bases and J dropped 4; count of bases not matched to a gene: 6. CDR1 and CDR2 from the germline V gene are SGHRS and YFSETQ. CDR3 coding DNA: TGCGCCAGCAGAGGGGGCGGTGGATACAATGAGCAGTTCTTC. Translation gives CASRGGGGYNEQFF.

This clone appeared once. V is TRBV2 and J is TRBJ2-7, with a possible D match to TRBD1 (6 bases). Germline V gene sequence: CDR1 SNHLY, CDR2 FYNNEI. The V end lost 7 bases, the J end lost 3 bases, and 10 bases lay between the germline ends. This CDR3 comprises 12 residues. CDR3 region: CASTKTGYEQYF. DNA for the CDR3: TGTGCCAGCACCAAGACAGGCTACGAGCAGTACTTC.

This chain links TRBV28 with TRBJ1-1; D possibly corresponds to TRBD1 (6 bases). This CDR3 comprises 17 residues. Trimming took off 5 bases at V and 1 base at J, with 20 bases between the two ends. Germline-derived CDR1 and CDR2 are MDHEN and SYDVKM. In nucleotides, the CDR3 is TGTGCCAGCAGTATCGGGACAACCTATAGTGGGAACACTGAAGCTTTCTTT. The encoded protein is CASSIGTTYSGNTEAFF.

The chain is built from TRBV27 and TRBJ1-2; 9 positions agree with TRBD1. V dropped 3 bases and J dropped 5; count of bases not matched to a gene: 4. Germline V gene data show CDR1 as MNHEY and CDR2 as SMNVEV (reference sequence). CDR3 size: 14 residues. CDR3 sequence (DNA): TGTGCCAGCAGTTTGGACAGGGGAGGATATGGCTACACCTTC. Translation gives CASSLDRGGYGYTF.

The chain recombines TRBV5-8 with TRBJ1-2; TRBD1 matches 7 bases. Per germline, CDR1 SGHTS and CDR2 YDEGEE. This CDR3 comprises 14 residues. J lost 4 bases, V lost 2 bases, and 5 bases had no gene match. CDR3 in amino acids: CASSFGGGGYGYTF. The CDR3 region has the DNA TGTGCCAGCAGCTTCGGAGGGGGCGGCTATGGCTACACCTTC.

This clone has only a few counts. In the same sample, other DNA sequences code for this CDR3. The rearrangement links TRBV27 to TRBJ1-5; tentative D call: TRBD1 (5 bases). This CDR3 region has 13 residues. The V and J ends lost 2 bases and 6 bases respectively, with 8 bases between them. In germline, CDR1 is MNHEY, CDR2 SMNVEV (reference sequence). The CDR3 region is CASSLQGSQPQHF. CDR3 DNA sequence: TGTGCCAGCAGTTTACAGGGTTCTCAGCCCCAGCATTTT.